These T cell receptor beta chains were read from a single sample in a study of PD-L1 blockade in urothelial cancer. Here immunoSEQ multiplex PCR was the method, and the copy in TCRdb shows in-frame clones only, minus some. The repertoire holds around 100,000 clones, with over 75% as singletons. The sequencing used PBMCs, collected around atezolizumab (anti-PD-L1) treatment. Receptors originate from a man aged 60-69 years with urothelial cancer. CDR3s include the opening cysteine and the closing phenylalanine or tryptophan. The D gene is left open where the match is weak. Clone size is shown for a subset of rows, as once, few, many or a class of expanded clone.

TGTGCCAGCAGCCGGGAGCGGGAGAGGGATGAGCAGTTCTTC	CASSRERERDEQFF	14	.	TRBV7-6	TRBJ2-1	TRBD2
TGTGCCAGCAGCTTAAACGTAGGCGGTGATGGCTACACCTTC	CASSLNVGGDGYTF	14	.	TRBV7-3	TRBJ1-2	.
TGTGCCAGCTCACCACAACTAGCGGGGGCCGATGAGCAGTTCTTC	CASSPQLAGADEQFF	15	.	TRBV18	TRBJ2-1	TRBD2
TGCGCCAGCAGCTGGGGACTAGCGGGAGAGGAGACCCAGTACTTC	CASSWGLAGEETQYF	15	.	TRBV5-1	TRBJ2-5	TRBD2
TGCGCCAGCAGCCTCGGGGTAGCGGGAACCCTGAACACCGGGGAGCTGTTTTTT	CASSLGVAGTLNTGELFF	18	.	TRBV4-1	TRBJ2-2	TRBD2
TGTGCCACAGTGGGCGGACTGCCCAATATGGAGCAGTTCTTC	CATVGGLPNMEQFF	14	.	TRBV19	TRBJ2-1	.
TGTGCCAGTAGTACCCGGACAGGGCAGTTGTCGGCTTTCTTT	CASSTRTGQLSAFF	14	.	TRBV19	TRBJ1-1	TRBD1
TGTGCCAGCAGTCTCCGGGAAACACCCTACGAGCAGTACTTC	CASSLRETPYEQYF	14	.	TRBV28	TRBJ2-7	.
TGTGCCAGCAGACCCGGCTCCTACAATGAGCAGTTCTTC	CASRPGSYNEQFF	13	.	TRBV28	TRBJ2-1	.
TGTGCCAGCAGCCGCACAGGGAACACTGAAGCTTTCTTT	CASSRTGNTEAFF	13	few	TRBV7-9	TRBJ1-1	.
TGCGCCAGCAGCTTGCACAGCTACGAGCAGTACTTC	CASSLHSYEQYF	12	.	TRBV5-1	TRBJ2-7	.
TGTGCCAGCAGCCCACAGGGGGCGGGCACAGATACGCAGTATTTT	CASSPQGAGTDTQYF	15	.	TRBV7-3	TRBJ2-3	TRBD1
TGTGCCAGCAGTTTAGGCCAGAACAATGAGCAGTTCTTC	CASSLGQNNEQFF	13	.	TRBV27	TRBJ2-1	.
TGCGCCAGCAGTCAAAAGGGGGGACAGGGCGACGAGCAGTACTTC	CASSQKGGQGDEQYF	15	.	TRBV23-1	TRBJ2-7	TRBD1
TGTGCCAGCAGCTACGGACAGGCCTACGAGCAGTACTTC	CASSYGQAYEQYF	13	.	TRBV7-2	TRBJ2-7	TRBD1
TGTGCCAGCAGCTTAGCCTATTCCTACAATGAGCAGTTCTTC	CASSLAYSYNEQFF	14	.	TRBV7-2	TRBJ2-1	.
TGTGCCAGTCAGCGTGACTACGAGCAGTACTTC	CASQRDYEQYF	11	.	TRBV2	TRBJ2-7	.
TGCGCCAGCAGCTCCGTGCCGACAGGCCAAAACACCGGGGAGCTGTTTTTT	CASSSVPTGQNTGELFF	17	.	TRBV5-1	TRBJ2-2	.
TGTGCCAGCAGTTTCCCAGGGAGGTCCCACACAGATACGCAGTATTTT	CASSFPGRSHTDTQYF	16	.	TRBV28	TRBJ2-3	.
TGTGCCAGCAGCTCCCAGGGCCCTCGGGGCAATCAGCCCCAGCATTTT	CASSSQGPRGNQPQHF	16	.	TRBV13	TRBJ1-5	.
TGTGCTAGTGGTTTCACTAGCGGGGGGGCCGTGGATACGCAGTATTTT	CASGFTSGGAVDTQYF	16	.	TRBV12-5	TRBJ2-3	TRBD2
TGCGCCAGCAGCTTGGAGGCGGGAAACACAGATACGCAGTATTTT	CASSLEAGNTDTQYF	15	.	TRBV5-1	TRBJ2-3	.
TGTGCTAGTGGTTTGGAGACAGCCTACAATGAGCAGTTCTTC	CASGLETAYNEQFF	14	.	TRBV12-5	TRBJ2-1	.
TGTGCCAGCAGCTCCCGGGGGGGAGAGACCCAGTACTTC	CASSSRGGETQYF	13	.	TRBV5-4	TRBJ2-5	TRBD2
TGTGCCAGCAGCTTGGCCGGGGTAGCCGCCGGGGAGCTGTTTTTT	CASSLAGVAAGELFF	15	.	TRBV5-4	TRBJ2-2	.
TGTGCCAGTAGTGGCCCACAGGGGGCACTTCAGCCCCAGCATTTT	CASSGPQGALQPQHF	15	.	TRBV19	TRBJ1-5	TRBD1
TGTGCCAGCGGGCTAGCTCTTGAGCAGTTCTTC	CASGLALEQFF	11	.	TRBV28	TRBJ2-1	.
TGTGCCAGCAGCTTAGTTACAGGGATGGGGGAGACCCAGTACTTC	CASSLVTGMGETQYF	15	.	TRBV7-6	TRBJ2-5	.
TGCAGCGGGGGGGGCGATACGCAGTATTTT	CSGGGDTQYF	10	.	TRBV29-1	TRBJ2-3	.
TGCGCCAGCAGTCGAGGGTACAACGAGCAGTACTTC	CASSRGYNEQYF	12	.	TRBV5-1	TRBJ2-7	.
TGTGCCACCAGCAGACTTCACTCAGGGTCTAGCACAGATACGCAGTATTTT	CATSRLHSGSSTDTQYF	17	.	TRBV15	TRBJ2-3	.
TGCGCCAGCAGCCCCGGACCGGGAGGAGATACGCAGTATTTT	CASSPGPGGDTQYF	14	.	TRBV5-1	TRBJ2-3	TRBD2
TGTGCCAGTAGCCCGAAGAGGGGGCCGGGCACTGAAGCTTTCTTT	CASSPKRGPGTEAFF	15	.	TRBV19	TRBJ1-1	TRBD1
TGTGCCAGCTCACCACGGGGTCCGGAGGCTGAAGCTTTCTTT	CASSPRGPEAEAFF	14	.	TRBV18	TRBJ1-1	.
TGCGCCAGCAGCTTGTTGACAGGGGGGGGCAATGAGCAGTTCTTC	CASSLLTGGGNEQFF	15	once	TRBV5-1	TRBJ2-1	TRBD1
TGTGCCAGCAGCTTAGATCGGACTAGCGGGAGCCGGTACGAGCAGTACTTC	CASSLDRTSGSRYEQYF	17	.	TRBV11-2	TRBJ2-7	TRBD2
TGTGCCAGCTCACCTTACAGGGGGGGGAATAACACTGAAGCTTTCTTT	CASSPYRGGNNTEAFF	16	once	TRBV18	TRBJ1-1	TRBD1
TGTGCCAGCAGTCCAACCCGGACAGGGTACAGCTCCTACAATGAGCAGTTCTTC	CASSPTRTGYSSYNEQFF	18	.	TRBV28	TRBJ2-1	TRBD1
TGCAGCGCCGAGGACAGCCCGATCTATGGCTACACCTTC	CSAEDSPIYGYTF	13	.	TRBV29-1	TRBJ1-2	.
TGTGCCAGCAGCGTCGGGACAGGGAATTCACCCCTCCACTTT	CASSVGTGNSPLHF	14	.	TRBV11-2	TRBJ1-6	TRBD1